A single T cell receptor (beta chain) is shown here with its context. Its antigen is still unknown. The CDR3 runs to 16 residues. The V and J ends lost 0 bases and 2 bases respectively, with 13 bases between them. Germline V lookup: CDR1 ENHRY, CDR2 SYGVKD. The data derive from a study of T cell responses to AZD1222 COVID-19 vaccine. Overall study findings and caveats: The donor cohort was predominantly white British with a female majority, and clonal diversity may have been underestimated. The repertoires were collected only after the peak T cell response. Researchers report vaccine-associated CD4 TCRs spanning spike, with dominance at 160-218 and 743-854.

Profiled with immunoSEQ multiplex PCR; TCRdb holds only in-frame clones, not every one. The sample lists 65,000 to 75,000 clones; roughly 84% were seen once. The chain is built from TRBV10-3 and TRBJ2-5, with D maybe TRBD1 (6 bases). This TCR was recovered from an adult in good health. The sequencing used peripheral blood, collected on day 0 of AZD1222 vaccination. The CDR3 here is CAISESLGQGQETQYF. The CDR3 nucleotides are TGTGCCATCAGTGAGTCTCTAGGGCAGGGGCAAGAGACCCAGTACTTC.